These T cell receptor beta chains were read from a single sample in a study of shared clonotypes between healthy human individuals. Sequencing was performed with immunoSEQ multiplex PCR; in TCRdb, only in-frame clones are kept and a portion is missing. The sample lists 550,000 to 850,000 clones, around two thirds occurring once. The sequenced sample was memory CD4+ T cells sorted from blood. The receptors originated from a woman in her twenties or thirties in good health. Each CDR3 is given with its conserved first and last residue. The D gene is left open where the match is weak. Where a row states a size, it is once, few, many or the class of an expanded clone; other rows omit it.

abundance | j_gene | v_gene | d_gene | CDR3aa | CDR3nt
- | TRBJ2-3 | TRBV7-2 | - | CASSFSDTQYF | TGTGCCAGCAGCTTTTCGGATACGCAGTATTTT
- | TRBJ2-7 | TRBV6-5 | - | CASSKGLVSSYEQYF | TGTGCCAGCAGTAAGGGACTGGTTTCTTCCTACGAGCAGTACTTC
- | TRBJ2-7 | TRBV7-2 | TRBD2 | CASRKSAGGHVSYEQYF | TGTGCCAGCAGGAAGTCGGCGGGAGGGCATGTCTCCTACGAGCAGTACTTC
- | TRBJ2-1 | TRBV27 | TRBD2 | CASSLSRAGEYNEQFF | TGTGCCAGCAGTTTAAGTCGGGCGGGAGAGTACAATGAGCAGTTCTTC
- | TRBJ2-3 | TRBV19 | - | CASSIRGPDTQYF | TGTGCCAGTAGTATACGAGGGCCAGATACGCAGTATTTT
few | TRBJ2-5 | TRBV30 | - | CAWKRGGPQETQYF | TGTGCCTGGAAGAGGGGGGGGCCCCAAGAGACCCAGTACTTC
many | TRBJ2-7 | TRBV4-1 | - | CASSQDGPTGSSYEQYF | TGCGCCAGCAGCCAAGATGGGCCAACGGGCAGCTCCTACGAGCAGTACTTC
- | TRBJ2-7 | TRBV10-3 | - | CASGQSYEQYF | TGTGCCAGCGGACAATCCTACGAGCAGTACTTC
- | TRBJ2-7 | TRBV25-1 | - | CASSEAHEQYF | TGTGCCAGCAGTGAAGCCCACGAGCAGTACTTC
- | TRBJ2-5 | TRBV7-6 | TRBD2 | CASSLAGLAGETQYF | TGTGCCAGCAGCTTAGCGGGACTAGCCGGAGAGACCCAGTACTTC
- | TRBJ1-1 | TRBV6-6 | - | CASSFKRGNTEAFF | TGTGCCAGCAGTTTTAAGCGGGGGAACACTGAAGCTTTCTTT
few | TRBJ2-6 | TRBV2 | - | CASRETQAGANVLTF | TGTGCCAGCAGAGAAACACAAGCTGGGGCCAACGTCCTGACTTTC
- | TRBJ1-1 | TRBV19 | TRBD1 | CASSGRGHTEAFF | TGTGCCAGCAGCGGGAGGGGGCATACTGAAGCTTTCTTT
- | TRBJ2-1 | TRBV6-6 | TRBD1 | CASSPPGQGNEQFF | TGTGCCAGCAGCCCGCCGGGACAGGGTAATGAGCAGTTCTTC
- | TRBJ1-2 | TRBV7-9 | - | CASSPAGIDGYTF | TGTGCCAGCAGCCCCGCGGGGATCGATGGCTACACCTTC
- | TRBJ2-3 | TRBV28 | - | CAISGSTDTQYF | TGTGCCATCAGCGGTAGCACAGATACGCAGTATTTT
once | TRBJ2-7 | TRBV10-3 | - | CAISESGTGSYEQYF | TGTGCCATCAGTGAGTCGGGGACGGGGAGCTACGAGCAGTACTTC
- | TRBJ2-5 | TRBV20-1 | - | CSASAGETQYF | TGCAGTGCTAGTGCGGGTGAGACCCAGTACTTC
- | TRBJ1-1 | TRBV6-1 | - | CASSEMGDTEAFF | TGTGCCAGCAGTGAAATGGGGGACACTGAAGCTTTCTTT
- | TRBJ1-5 | TRBV5-6 | - | CASSARSGEPQHF | TGTGCCAGCAGCGCCCGTTCGGGGGAGCCCCAGCATTTT
- | TRBJ2-2 | TRBV6-6 | TRBD2 | CASSTPSGGDTGELFF | TGTGCCAGCAGTACCCCAAGCGGGGGGGACACCGGGGAGCTGTTTTTT
- | TRBJ2-2 | TRBV2 | - | CASRQGLPGELFF | TGTGCCAGCAGGCAGGGTCTCCCCGGGGAGCTGTTTTTT
- | TRBJ2-5 | TRBV5-1 | - | CASSSGGYQETQYF | TGCGCCAGCAGCTCTGGGGGCTACCAAGAGACCCAGTACTTC
- | TRBJ2-5 | TRBV5-1 | TRBD2 | CASRGGGQETQYF | TGCGCCAGCAGGGGCGGGGGTCAAGAGACCCAGTACTTC
- | TRBJ2-7 | TRBV5-1 | - | CASSGDRVAYEQYF | TGCGCCAGCAGTGGGGACCGGGTCGCCTACGAGCAGTACTTC
few | TRBJ1-1 | TRBV11-2 | - | CASSNEIEAFF | TGTGCCAGCAGCAACGAGATTGAAGCTTTCTTT
- | TRBJ2-5 | TRBV29-1 | - | CSVLTGQTQYF | TGCAGCGTATTGACCGGCCAGACCCAGTACTTC
few | TRBJ2-7 | TRBV19 | - | CASSMKSGRVYEQYF | TGTGCCAGTAGTATGAAAAGCGGGCGGGTCTACGAGCAGTACTTC
- | TRBJ2-1 | TRBV10-3 | - | CAISEMQAYNEQFF | TGTGCCATCAGTGAGATGCAAGCCTACAATGAGCAGTTCTTC
- | TRBJ2-2 | TRBV9 | - | CASSAQGTGELFF | TGTGCCAGCAGCGCGCAGGGGACCGGGGAGCTGTTTTTT
- | TRBJ1-5 | TRBV6-5 | - | CASSHRVNQPQHF | TGTGCCAGCAGTCACAGAGTCAATCAGCCCCAGCATTTT
- | TRBJ2-3 | TRBV10-3 | TRBD2 | CAISEVASGRADTQYF | TGTGCCATCAGTGAGGTCGCTAGCGGGAGGGCAGATACGCAGTATTTT